The clone carrying this TCR beta chain was counted only a few times. Its antigen is unknown. The sample is drawn from a study of cytomegalovirus exposure and HLA in healthy donors. About the research overall: Among the approximately 380 donors who were genotyped, approximately 83% fell in the genetic ancestry cluster that is associated with self-reported Caucasian donors.

The V and J ends lost 2 bases and 6 bases, in that order; junction bases with no gene match: 7. Germline CDR1 and CDR2: MNHNY and SVGAGI (reference sequence). CDR3 length: 15 amino acids. PCR amplification relied on 60 Vbeta primers (plus 13 Jbeta primers). Here immunoSEQ multiplex PCR was the method, and the copy in TCRdb shows in-frame clones only, minus some. Of over 150,000 clones listed, 80% to 90% are singletons. Overall study results and limits: Later analysis suggested most CMV-associated TCR beta chains were HLA-restricted. An ancestry cluster, one associated with Asian ancestry, reportedly showed fewer N-insertions than the approximately 670-donor mean in a later analysis. Altogether, 164 TCR beta chains were recorded as cytomegalovirus-associated.

The V call is TRBV6-6, the J call TRBJ2-3; 8 bases align to TRBD1. This sequence was found in a man aged 50 to 59 in good health and CMV-seropositive. Sequencing input: PBMCs. The CDR3 nucleotides are TGTGCCAGCAGTTACCCGGACAGGGACGGGGATACGCAGTATTTT. This encodes CASSYPDRDGDTQYF.